This T cell receptor (beta chain) appears in the sequencing data of a study of T cell repertoires in cytomegalovirus infection. At the level of the study: Public TCR beta signatures indicated both CMV infection and matching HLA type.

This clonotype came up many times. What it binds is unknown. Overall study findings and caveats: HLA-C-restricted TCR beta clonotypes specific for CMV led the ex vivo response. Frequencies of public TCR beta families were cumulated, and this identified carriers of CMV plus the relevant HLA.

Trimming left V 4 bases short and J 4 bases short, with 17 bases between. The CDR3 is 15 amino acids. The germline CDR1 and CDR2 sequences are MNHNS and SASEGT. TCRdb re-derived calls from the reads in MiXCR, one entry per CDR3 protein. The profile shows more than 350,000 distinct CDR3 sequences, 30% to 40% of them singletons. Sequencing was performed on PBMCs. V usage is TRBV6-1 and J usage is TRBJ2-7; D remains unclear. The TCR was taken from a human donor in good health (CMV status not recorded). Some clones in this sample may be carry-over from other donors' samples. In nucleotides, the CDR3 is TGTGCCAGCAGTGGACGTGGAACATTAAAATACGAGCAGTACTTC. Translated: CASSGRGTLKYEQYF.